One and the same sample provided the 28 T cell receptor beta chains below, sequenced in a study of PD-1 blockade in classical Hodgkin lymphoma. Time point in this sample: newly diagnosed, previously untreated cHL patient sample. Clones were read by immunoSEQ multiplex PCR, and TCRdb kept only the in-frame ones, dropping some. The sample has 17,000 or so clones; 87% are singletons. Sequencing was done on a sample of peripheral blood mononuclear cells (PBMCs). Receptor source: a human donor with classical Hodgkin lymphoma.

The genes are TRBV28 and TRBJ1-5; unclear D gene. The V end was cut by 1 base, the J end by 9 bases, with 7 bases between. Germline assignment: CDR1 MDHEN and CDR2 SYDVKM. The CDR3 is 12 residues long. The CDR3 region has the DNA TGTGCCAGCAGTTTATTGAGTGGGCCCCAGCATTTT. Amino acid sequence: CASSLLSGPQHF.

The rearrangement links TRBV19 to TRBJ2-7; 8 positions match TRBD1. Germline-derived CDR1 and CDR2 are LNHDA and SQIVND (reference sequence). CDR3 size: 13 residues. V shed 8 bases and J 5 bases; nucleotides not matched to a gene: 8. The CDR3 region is CASREQGVHEQYF. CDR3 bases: TGTGCCAGTCGGGAACAGGGGGTCCACGAGCAGTACTTC.

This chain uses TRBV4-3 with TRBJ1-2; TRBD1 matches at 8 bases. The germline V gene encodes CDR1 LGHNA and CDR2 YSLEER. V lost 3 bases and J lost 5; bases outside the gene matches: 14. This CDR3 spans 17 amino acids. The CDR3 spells CASSQGGVGQGSYGYTF. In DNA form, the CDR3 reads TGCGCCAGCAGCCAGGGAGGAGTTGGACAGGGAAGTTATGGCTACACCTTC.

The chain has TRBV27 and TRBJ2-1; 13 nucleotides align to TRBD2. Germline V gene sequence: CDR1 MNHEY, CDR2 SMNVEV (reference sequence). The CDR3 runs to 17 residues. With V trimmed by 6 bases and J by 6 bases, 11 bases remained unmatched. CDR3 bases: TGTGCCAGCAGCCCCCCCCAGACTAGCGGGAGGCGCAATGAGCAGTTCTTC. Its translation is CASSPPQTSGRRNEQFF.

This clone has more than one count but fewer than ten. CDR3 DNA sequence: TGTGCCAGCAGTTACTCAGGGGATACGCAGTATTTT. Amino acid sequence: CASSYSGDTQYF. V is TRBV6-5 and J is TRBJ2-3; D is undetermined. CDR1 MNHEY and CDR2 SVGAGI come from the germline V gene. There are 12 residues in the CDR3. V was trimmed by 0 bases and J by 6 bases, leaving 4 bases between them.

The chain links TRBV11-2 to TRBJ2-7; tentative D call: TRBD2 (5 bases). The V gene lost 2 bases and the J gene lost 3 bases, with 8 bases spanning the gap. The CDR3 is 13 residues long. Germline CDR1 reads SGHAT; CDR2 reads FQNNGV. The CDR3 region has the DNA TGTGCCAGCAGCTTACACGGGAACTACGAGCAGTACTTC. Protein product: CASSLHGNYEQYF.

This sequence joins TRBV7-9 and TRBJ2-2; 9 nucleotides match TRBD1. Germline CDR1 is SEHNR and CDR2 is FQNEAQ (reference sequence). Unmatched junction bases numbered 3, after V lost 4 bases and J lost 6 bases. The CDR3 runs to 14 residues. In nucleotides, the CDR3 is TGTGCCAGCAGCTACAGGGGGCAGGCCGGGGAGCTGTTTTTT. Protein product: CASSYRGQAGELFF. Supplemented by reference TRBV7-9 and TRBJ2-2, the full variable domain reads DTGVSQNPRHKITKRGQNVTFRCDPISEHNRLYWYRQTLGQGPEFLTYFQNEAQLEKSRLLSDRFSAERPKGSFSTLEIQRTEQGDSAMYLCASSYRGQAGELFFGEGSRLTVL.

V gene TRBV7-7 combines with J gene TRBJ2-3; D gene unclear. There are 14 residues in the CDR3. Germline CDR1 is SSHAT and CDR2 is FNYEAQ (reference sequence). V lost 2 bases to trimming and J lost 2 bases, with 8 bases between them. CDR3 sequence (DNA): TGTGCCAGCAGCTTATCAGGCGTCACAGATACGCAGTATTTT. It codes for CASSLSGVTDTQYF. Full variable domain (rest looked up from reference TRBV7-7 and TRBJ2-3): GAGVSQSPRYKVTKRGQDVTLRCDPISSHATLYWYQQALGQGPEFLTYFNYEAQPDKSGLPSDRFSAERPEGSISTLTIQRTEQRDSAMYRCASSLSGVTDTQYFGPGTRLTVL.

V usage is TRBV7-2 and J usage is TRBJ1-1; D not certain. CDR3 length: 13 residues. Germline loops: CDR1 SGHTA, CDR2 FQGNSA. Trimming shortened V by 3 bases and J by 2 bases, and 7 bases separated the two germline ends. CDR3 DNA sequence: TGTGCCAGCAGCTTCCGACTTAACACTGAAGCTTTCTTT. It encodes CASSFRLNTEAFF.

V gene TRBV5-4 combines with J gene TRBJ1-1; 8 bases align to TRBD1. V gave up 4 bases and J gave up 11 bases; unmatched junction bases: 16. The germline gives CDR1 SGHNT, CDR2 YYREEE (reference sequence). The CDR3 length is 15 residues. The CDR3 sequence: CASSNRDRRPYGAFF. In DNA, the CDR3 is TGTGCCAGCAGCAACCGGGACAGGCGGCCGTACGGGGCTTTCTTT.

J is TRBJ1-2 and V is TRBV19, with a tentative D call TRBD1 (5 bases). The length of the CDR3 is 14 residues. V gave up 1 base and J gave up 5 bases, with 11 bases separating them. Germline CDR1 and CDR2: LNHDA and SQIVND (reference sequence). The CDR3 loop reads CASSIARGAYGYTF. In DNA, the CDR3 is TGTGCCAGTAGTATAGCTCGGGGCGCATATGGCTACACCTTC.

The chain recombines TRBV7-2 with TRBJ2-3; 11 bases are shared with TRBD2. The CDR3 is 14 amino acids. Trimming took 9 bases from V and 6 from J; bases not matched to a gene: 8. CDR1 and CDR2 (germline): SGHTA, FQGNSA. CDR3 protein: CASQRGLAVDTQYF. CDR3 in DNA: TGTGCCAGTCAACGGGGACTAGCGGTCGATACGCAGTATTTT.

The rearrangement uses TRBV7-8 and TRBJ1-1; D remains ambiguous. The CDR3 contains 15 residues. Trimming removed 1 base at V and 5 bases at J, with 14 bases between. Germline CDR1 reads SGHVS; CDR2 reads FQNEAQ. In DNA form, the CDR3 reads TGTGCCAGCAGCTTAGGGCGGAGGCTTAGAACTGAAGCTTTCTTT. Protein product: CASSLGRRLRTEAFF.

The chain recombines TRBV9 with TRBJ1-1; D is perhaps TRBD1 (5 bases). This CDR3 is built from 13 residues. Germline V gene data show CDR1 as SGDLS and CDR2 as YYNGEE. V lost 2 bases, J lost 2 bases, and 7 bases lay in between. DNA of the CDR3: TGTGCCAGCAGCGTGACAGAAAACACTGAAGCTTTCTTT. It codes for CASSVTENTEAFF.

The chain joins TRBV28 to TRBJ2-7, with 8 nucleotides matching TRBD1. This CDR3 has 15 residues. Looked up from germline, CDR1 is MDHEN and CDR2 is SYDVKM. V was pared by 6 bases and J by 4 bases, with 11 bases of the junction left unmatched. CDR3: CASSQAGQATYEQYF. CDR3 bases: TGTGCCAGCAGCCAGGCGGGACAGGCGACATACGAGCAGTACTTC.

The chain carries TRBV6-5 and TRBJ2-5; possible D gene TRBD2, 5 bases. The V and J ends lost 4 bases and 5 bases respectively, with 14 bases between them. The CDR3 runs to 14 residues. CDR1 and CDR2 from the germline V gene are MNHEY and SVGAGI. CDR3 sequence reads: CASSSGSTTETQYF. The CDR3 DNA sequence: TGTGCCAGCAGTTCCGGCTCGACTACTGAGACCCAGTACTTC.

CDR3 sequence reads: CASSPGGLTARTEAFF. The CDR3 DNA follows: TGTGCCAGCAGTCCTGGGGGGCTCACGGCGAGGACTGAAGCTTTCTTT. The rearrangement uses TRBV7-2 and TRBJ1-1; a weak D match, TRBD1 (6 bases). Trimming removed 6 bases at V and 5 bases at J, with 22 bases between. The CDR3 consists of 16 residues. The V gene's germline CDR1 is SGHTA and CDR2 FQGNSA.

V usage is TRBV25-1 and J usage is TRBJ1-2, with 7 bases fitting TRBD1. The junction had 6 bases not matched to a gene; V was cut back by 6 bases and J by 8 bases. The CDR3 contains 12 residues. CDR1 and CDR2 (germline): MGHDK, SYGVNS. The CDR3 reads CASSAGRGGYTF. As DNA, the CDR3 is TGTGCCAGCAGCGCCGGCAGGGGGGGCTACACCTTC.

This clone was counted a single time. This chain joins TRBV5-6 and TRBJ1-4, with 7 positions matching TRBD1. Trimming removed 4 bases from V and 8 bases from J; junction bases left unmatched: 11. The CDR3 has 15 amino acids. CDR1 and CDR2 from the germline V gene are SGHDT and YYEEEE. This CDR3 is CASSPIGTDQEKLFF. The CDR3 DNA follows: TGTGCCAGCAGCCCTATCGGGACAGACCAGGAAAAACTGTTTTTT.

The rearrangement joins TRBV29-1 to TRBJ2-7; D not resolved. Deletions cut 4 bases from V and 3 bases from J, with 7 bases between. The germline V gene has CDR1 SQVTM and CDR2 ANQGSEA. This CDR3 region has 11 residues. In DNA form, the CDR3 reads TGCAGCGTTGTGGTCCTCTACGAGCAGTACTTC. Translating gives CSVVVLYEQYF.

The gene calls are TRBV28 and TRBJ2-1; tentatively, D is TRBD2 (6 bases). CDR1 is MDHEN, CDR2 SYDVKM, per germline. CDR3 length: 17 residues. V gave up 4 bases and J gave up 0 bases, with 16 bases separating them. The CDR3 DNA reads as TGTGCCAGCAGTTACGACGGTGGGGGGAGCTCCTACAATGAGCAGTTCTTC. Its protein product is CASSYDGGGSSYNEQFF.

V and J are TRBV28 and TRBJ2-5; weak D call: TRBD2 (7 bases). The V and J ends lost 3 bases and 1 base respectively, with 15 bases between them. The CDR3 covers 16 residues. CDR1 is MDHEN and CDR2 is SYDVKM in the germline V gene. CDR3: CASSFGGGGPQETQYF. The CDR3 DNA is TGTGCCAGCAGTTTCGGCGGGGGCGGACCCCAAGAGACCCAGTACTTC.

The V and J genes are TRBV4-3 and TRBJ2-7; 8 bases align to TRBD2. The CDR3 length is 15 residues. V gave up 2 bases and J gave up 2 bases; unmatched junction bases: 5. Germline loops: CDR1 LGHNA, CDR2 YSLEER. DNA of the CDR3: TGCGCCAGCAGCCAATCGACTAGCGCAACCTACGAGCAGTACTTC. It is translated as CASSQSTSATYEQYF.

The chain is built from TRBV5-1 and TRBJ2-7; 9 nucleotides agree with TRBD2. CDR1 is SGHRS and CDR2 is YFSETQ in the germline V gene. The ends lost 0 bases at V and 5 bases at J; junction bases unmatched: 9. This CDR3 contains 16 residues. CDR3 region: CASSLGGTSSYHEQYF. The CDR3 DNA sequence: TGCGCCAGCAGCTTGGGGGGGACTAGCTCTTATCACGAGCAGTACTTC. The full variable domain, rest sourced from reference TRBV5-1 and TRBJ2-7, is KAGVTQTPRYLIKTRGQQVTLSCSPISGHRSVSWYQQTPGQGLQFLFEYFSETQRNKGNFPGRFSGRQFSNSRSEMNVSTLELGDSALYLCASSLGGTSSYHEQYFGPGTRLTVT.

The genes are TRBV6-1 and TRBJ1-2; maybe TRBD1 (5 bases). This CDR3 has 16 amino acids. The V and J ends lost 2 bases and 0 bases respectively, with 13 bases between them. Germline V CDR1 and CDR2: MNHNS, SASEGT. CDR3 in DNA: TGTGCCAGCAGTGAAATGGCAGGGAGGGCTAACTATGGCTACACCTTC. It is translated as CASSEMAGRANYGYTF.

CDR3 in DNA: TGTGCCAGCAGCCTGGGACGCCAGAGCTCTGGGGCCAACGTCCTGACTTTC. This codes for CASSLGRQSSGANVLTF. J is TRBJ2-6 and V is TRBV27; D may match TRBD1 or TRBD2 (5 bases each). Germline V lookup: CDR1 MNHEY, CDR2 SMNVEV (reference sequence). The V end was cut by 6 bases, the J end by 0 bases, with 15 bases between. CDR3 length equals 17 residues.

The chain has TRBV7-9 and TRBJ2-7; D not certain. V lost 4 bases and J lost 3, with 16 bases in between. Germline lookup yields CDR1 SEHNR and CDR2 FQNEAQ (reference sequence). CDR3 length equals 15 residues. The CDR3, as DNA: TGTGCCAGCAGCTCTGGCTCCGGGCCATTCTACGAGCAGTACTTC. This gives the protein CASSSGSGPFYEQYF.

CDR3 nucleotides: TGTGCCAGCAGCTATGGGGACACTGAAGCTTTCTTT. Its translation: CASSYGDTEAFF. This chain links TRBV11-3 with TRBJ1-1; D remains ambiguous. CDR3 size: 12 residues. Trimming took off 4 bases at V and 3 bases at J, with 6 bases between the two ends. Germline lookup yields CDR1 SGHNT and CDR2 YENEEA.